Given below is one T cell receptor beta chain in context. Trimming removed 0 bases at V and 6 bases at J, with 10 bases between. CDR1 is SGDLS and CDR2 is YYNGEE in the germline V gene. The CDR3 consists of 13 residues. The data stem from a study of OX40 agonist ivuxolimab in advanced cancers. Here immunoSEQ multiplex PCR was the method, and the copy in TCRdb shows in-frame clones only, minus some. There are around 15,000 clones in the sample; roughly 82% occur only once, and around 29% lies in the top ten. The sample consisted of CD4+ or CD8+ T cells sorted from blood, taken in a trial of the OX40 agonist ivuxolimab. The V and J genes are TRBV9 and TRBJ2-7; a possible D gene is TRBD2 (5 bases). This TCR was recovered from an adult with an advanced solid tumor such as melanoma, head and neck, liver or kidney cancer. The CDR3 DNA follows: TGTGCCAGCAGCGTAGCTACCGCGGGCGAGCAGTACTTC. This sequence encodes CASSVATAGEQYF.